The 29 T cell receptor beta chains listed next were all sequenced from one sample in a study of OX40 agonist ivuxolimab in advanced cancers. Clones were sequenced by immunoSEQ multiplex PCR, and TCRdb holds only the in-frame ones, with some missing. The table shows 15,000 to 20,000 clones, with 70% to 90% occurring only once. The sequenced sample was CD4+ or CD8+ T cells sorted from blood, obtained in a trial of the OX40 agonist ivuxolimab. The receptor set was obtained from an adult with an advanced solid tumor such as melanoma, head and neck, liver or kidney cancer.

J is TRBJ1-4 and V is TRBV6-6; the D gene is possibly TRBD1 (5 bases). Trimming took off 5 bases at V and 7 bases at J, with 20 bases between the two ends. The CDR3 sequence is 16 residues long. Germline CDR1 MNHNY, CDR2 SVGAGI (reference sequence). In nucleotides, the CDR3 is TGTGCCAGCAGTAACCGGGACCTCGGGCCTACTGAAAAACTGTTTTTT. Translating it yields CASSNRDLGPTEKLFF.

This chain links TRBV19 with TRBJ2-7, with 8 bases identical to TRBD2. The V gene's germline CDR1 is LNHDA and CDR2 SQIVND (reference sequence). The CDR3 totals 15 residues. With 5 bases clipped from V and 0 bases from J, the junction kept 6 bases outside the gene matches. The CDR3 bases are TGTGCCAGTAGTTGGGGTAGCGGGACCTCCTACGAGCAGTACTTC. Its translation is CASSWGSGTSYEQYF.

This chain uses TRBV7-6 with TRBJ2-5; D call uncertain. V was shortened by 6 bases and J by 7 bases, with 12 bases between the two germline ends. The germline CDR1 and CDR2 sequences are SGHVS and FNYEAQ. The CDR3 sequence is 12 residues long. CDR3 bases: TGTGCCAGCAGGGGAACCGATGCGACCCAGTACTTC. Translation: CASRGTDATQYF. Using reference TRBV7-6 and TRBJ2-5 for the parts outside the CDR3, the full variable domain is GAGVSQSPRYKVTKRGQDVALRCDPISGHVSLYWYRQALGQGPEFLTYFNYEAQQDKSGLPNDRFSAERPEGSISTLTIQRTEQRDSAMYRCASRGTDATQYFGPGTRLLVL.

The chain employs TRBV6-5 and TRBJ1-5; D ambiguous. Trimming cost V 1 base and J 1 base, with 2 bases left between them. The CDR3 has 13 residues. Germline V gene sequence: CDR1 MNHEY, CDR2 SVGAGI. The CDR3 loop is CASSYYSNQPQHF. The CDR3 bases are TGTGCCAGCAGTTACTACAGCAATCAGCCCCAGCATTTT.

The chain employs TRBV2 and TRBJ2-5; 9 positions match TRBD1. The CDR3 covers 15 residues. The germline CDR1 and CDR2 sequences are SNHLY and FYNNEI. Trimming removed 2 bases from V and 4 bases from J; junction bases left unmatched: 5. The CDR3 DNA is TGTGCCAGCAGTGAAACGGGACAGGGCATAGAGACCCAGTACTTC. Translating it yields CASSETGQGIETQYF.

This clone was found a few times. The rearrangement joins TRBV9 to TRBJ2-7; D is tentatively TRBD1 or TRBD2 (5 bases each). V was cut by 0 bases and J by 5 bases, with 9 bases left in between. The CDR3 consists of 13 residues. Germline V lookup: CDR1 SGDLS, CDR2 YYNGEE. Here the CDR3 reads CASSVDGTHEQYF. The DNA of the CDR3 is TGTGCCAGCAGCGTAGATGGGACCCACGAGCAGTACTTC. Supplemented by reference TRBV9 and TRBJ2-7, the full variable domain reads DSGVTQTPKHLITATGQRVTLRCSPRSGDLSVYWYQQSLDQGLQFLIQYYNGEERAKGNILERFSAQQFPDLHSELNLSSLELGDSALYFCASSVDGTHEQYFGPGTRLTVT.

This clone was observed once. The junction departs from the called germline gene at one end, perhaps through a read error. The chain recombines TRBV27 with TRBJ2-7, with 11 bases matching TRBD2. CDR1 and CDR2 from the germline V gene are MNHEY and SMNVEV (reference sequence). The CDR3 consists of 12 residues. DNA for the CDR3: TGTGCCAGCAGTTTTACTAGCGGGAGCCTCGACTTC. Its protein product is CASSFTSGSLDF.

The CDR3 sequence: CASSFEGYEQFF. CDR3 bases: TGTGCCAGCAGCTTCGAGGGGTATGAGCAGTTCTTC. The rearrangement links TRBV5-4 to TRBJ2-1; D is perhaps TRBD1 or TRBD2 (5 bases each). V was shortened by 2 bases and J by 8 bases, with 8 bases between the two germline ends. CDR1 is SGHNT, CDR2 YYREEE, per germline (reference sequence). CDR3 length: 12 residues.

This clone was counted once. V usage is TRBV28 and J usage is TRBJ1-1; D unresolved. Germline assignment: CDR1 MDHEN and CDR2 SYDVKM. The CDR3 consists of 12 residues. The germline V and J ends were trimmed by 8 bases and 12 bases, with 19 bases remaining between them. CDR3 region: CASYRTAYGSFF. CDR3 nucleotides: TGTGCCAGCTATCGGACCGCTTACGGGTCTTTCTTT.

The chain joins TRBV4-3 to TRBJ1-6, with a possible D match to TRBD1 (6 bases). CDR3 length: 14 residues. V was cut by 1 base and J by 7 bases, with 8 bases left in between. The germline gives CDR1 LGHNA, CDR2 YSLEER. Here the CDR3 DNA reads TGCGCCAGCAGCCAAGGGGGGCCCAATTCACCCCTCCACTTT. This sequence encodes CASSQGGPNSPLHF.

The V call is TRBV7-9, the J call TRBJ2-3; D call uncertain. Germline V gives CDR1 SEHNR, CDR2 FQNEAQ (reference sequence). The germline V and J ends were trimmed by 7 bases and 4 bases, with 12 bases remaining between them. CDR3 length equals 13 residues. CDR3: CASTYERADTQYF. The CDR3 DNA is TGTGCCAGCACGTACGAACGGGCAGATACGCAGTATTTT.

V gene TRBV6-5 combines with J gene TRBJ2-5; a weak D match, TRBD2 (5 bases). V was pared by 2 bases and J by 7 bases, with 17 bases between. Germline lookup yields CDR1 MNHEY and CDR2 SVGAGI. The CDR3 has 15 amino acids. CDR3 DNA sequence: TGTGCCAGCAGTTACGGAGGCCAGCCTGAAGTGACCCAGTACTTC. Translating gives CASSYGGQPEVTQYF.

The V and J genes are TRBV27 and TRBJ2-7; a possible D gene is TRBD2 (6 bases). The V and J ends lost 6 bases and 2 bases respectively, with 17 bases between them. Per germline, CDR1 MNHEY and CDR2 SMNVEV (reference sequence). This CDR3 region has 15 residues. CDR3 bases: TGTGCCAGCAGCGCTCTCCTAGCGCAGGCCTACGAGCAGTACTTC. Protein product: CASSALLAQAYEQYF.

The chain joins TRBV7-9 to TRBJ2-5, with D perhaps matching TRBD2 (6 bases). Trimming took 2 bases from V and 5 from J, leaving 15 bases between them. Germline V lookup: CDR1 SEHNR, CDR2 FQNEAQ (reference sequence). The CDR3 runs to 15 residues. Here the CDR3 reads CASSLLVGEEETQYF. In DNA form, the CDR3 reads TGTGCCAGCAGCTTATTGGTAGGGGAGGAGGAGACCCAGTACTTC.

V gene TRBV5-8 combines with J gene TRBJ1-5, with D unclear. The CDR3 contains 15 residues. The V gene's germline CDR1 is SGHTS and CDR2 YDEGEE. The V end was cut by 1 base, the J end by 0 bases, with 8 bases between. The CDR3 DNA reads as TGTGCCAGCAGCTTGATTGGGTTTAGCAATCAGCCCCAGCATTTT. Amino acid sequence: CASSLIGFSNQPQHF.

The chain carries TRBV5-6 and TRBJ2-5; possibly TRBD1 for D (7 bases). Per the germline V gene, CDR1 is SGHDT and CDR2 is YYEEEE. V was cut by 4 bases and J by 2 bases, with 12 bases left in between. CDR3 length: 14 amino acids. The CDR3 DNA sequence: TGTGCCAGCAGCCTGGAGGGACAGCAAGAGACCCAGTACTTC. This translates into CASSLEGQQETQYF.

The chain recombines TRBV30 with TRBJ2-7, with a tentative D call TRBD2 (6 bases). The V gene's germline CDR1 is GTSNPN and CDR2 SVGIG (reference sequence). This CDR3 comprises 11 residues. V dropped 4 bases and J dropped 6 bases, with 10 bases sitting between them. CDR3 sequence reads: CAWINGGEQYF. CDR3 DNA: TGTGCCTGGATCAACGGGGGCGAGCAGTACTTC.

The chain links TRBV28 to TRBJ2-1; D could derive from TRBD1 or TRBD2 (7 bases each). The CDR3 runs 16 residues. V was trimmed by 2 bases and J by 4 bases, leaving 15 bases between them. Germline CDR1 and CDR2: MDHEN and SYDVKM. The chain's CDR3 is CASSLRAGDRYNEQFF. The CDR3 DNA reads TGTGCCAGCAGTTTAAGGGCGGGGGACAGATACAATGAGCAGTTCTTC.

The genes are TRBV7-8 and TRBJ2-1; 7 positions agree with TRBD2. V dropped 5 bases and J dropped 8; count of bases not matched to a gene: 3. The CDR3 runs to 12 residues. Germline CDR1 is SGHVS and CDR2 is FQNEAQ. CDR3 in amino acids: CASSGREDEQFF. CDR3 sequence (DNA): TGTGCCAGCAGCGGGAGGGAGGATGAGCAGTTCTTC.

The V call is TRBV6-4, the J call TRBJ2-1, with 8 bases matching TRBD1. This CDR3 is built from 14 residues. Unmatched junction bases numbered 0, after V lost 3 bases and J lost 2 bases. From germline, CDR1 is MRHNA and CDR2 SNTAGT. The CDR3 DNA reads TGTGCCAGCAGTGAGACAGGGGCCTACAATGAGCAGTTCTTC. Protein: CASSETGAYNEQFF.

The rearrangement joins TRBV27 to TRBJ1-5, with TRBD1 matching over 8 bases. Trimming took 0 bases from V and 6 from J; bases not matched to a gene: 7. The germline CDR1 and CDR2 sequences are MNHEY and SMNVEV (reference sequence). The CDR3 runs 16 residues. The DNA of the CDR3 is TGTGCCAGCAGTTTATCGTTCAGGGGGCAGGGTCAGCCCCAGCATTTT. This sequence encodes CASSLSFRGQGQPQHF.

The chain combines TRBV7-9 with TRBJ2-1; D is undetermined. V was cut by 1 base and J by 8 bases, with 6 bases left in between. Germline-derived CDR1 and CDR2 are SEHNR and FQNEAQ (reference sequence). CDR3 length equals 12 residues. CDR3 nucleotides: TGTGCCAGCAGCTTAGGGTCCGATGAGCAGTTCTTC. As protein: CASSLGSDEQFF. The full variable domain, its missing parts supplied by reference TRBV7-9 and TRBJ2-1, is DTGVSQNPRHKITKRGQNVTFRCDPISEHNRLYWYRQTLGQGPEFLTYFQNEAQLEKSRLLSDRFSAERPKGSFSTLEIQRTEQGDSAMYLCASSLGSDEQFFGPGTRLTVL.

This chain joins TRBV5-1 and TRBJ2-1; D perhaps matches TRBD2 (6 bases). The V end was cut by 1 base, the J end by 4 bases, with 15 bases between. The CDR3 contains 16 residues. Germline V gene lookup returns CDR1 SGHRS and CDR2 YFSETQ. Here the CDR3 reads CASSLSGLSSYNEQFF. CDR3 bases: TGCGCCAGCAGCTTGTCGGGACTCAGCTCATACAATGAGCAGTTCTTC.

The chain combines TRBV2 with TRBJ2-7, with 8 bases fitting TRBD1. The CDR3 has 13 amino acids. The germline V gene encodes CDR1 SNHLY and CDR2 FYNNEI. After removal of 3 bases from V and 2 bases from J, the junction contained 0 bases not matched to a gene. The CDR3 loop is CASSETGAYEQYF. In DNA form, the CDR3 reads TGTGCCAGCAGTGAGACAGGGGCCTACGAGCAGTACTTC.

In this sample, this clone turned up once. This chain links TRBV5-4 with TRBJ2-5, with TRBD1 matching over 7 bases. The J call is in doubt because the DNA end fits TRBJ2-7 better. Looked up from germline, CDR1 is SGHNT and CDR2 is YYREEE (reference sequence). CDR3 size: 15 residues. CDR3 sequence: CASSPTGTAPYEQYF. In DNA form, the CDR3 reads TGTGCCAGCAGCCCCACCGGGACAGCCCCCTACGAGCAGTACTTC.

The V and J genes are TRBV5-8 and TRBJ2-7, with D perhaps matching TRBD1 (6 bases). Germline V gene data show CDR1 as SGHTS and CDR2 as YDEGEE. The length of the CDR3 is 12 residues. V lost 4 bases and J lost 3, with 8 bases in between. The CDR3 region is CASSKDSYEQYF. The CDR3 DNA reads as TGTGCCAGCAGCAAGGACAGCTACGAGCAGTACTTC.

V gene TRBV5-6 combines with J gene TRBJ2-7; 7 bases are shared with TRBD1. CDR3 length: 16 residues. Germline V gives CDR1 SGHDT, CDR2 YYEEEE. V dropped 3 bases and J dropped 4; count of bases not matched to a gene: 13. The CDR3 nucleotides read TGTGCCAGCAGCTCGAAGACAGGGTTTGCTGGGTACGAGCAGTACTTC. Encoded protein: CASSSKTGFAGYEQYF.

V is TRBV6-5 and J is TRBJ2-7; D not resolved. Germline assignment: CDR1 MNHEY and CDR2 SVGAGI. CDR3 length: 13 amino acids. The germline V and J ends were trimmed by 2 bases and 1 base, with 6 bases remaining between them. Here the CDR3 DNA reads TGTGCCAGCAGTTACGGCCAGTCCTACGAGCAGTACTTC. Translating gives CASSYGQSYEQYF.

CDR3 bases: TGCGCCAGCAGCCAAGATCTCGCAGGGAACTATGGCTACACCTTC. It encodes CASSQDLAGNYGYTF. The chain has TRBV4-1 and TRBJ1-2; TRBD1 is a possible D gene (5 bases). The V end was cut by 0 bases, the J end by 2 bases, with 10 bases between. The CDR3 extends over 15 amino acids. The germline V gene has CDR1 MGHRA and CDR2 YSYEKL.